This TCR beta chain emerged from a study of naive and memory T cell subsets. CDR1 and CDR2 from the germline V gene are LNHDA and SQIVND (reference sequence). V dropped 3 bases and J dropped 0; count of bases not matched to a gene: 12. The CDR3 is 20 residues long. The beta constant-region primer was an equimolar mix of two oligonucleotides covering TRBC1 and TRBC2. Four rounds of PCR amplified the ligated cDNA using nested alpha and beta constant-region primers plus SP2. TCRdb re-called the UMI-ligation and nested PCR reads through MiXCR, storing one row per CDR3 protein. This table has over 110,000 distinct CDR3 sequences, about 20% appearing once. Findings and caveats of the study: Possibly reflecting memory cells re-expressing CD45RA, a few larger clonotypes occurred in naive repertoires, especially CD8. Gini index rose across naive, CM, EM and EMRA in CD4 and CD8. Over 85% of naive TCR sequences appeared only once, unlike memory subsets.

Of note for this clonotype: The antigen remains undetermined.

Input material: naive CD8+ T cells from blood. The chain combines TRBV19 with TRBJ2-6; 9 bases map to TRBD1. The clonotype comes from a human donor in good health. This CDR3 reads CASSIPTGTGRFSGANVLTF. The CDR3 DNA follows: TGTGCCAGTAGTATCCCGACCGGGACAGGGAGATTCTCTGGGGCCAACGTCCTGACTTTC.